Sequencing of this TCR beta chain was carried out in a study of a mutant IDH1 vaccine in newly diagnosed glioma. Study summary: Patients under treatment included 62.5% males and 37.5% females and had a mean age of around 40 years. Pretreatment consisted of radiotherapy, temozolomide, or both, with most receiving both.

Time point: baseline, week 1 (first vaccination visit). Described treatment: pre-vaccination baseline after standard-of-care therapy. The donors had new WHO grade 3 or 4 astrocytomas; these were IDH1-mutant and ATRX-lost. Libraries were prepared by immunoSEQ multiplex PCR; TCRdb keeps only in-frame clonotypes and omits some of them. The table includes roughly 15,000 clones, around 87% detected once. The study's findings and limits: Whatever changes occurred in top peripheral T cell clonotypes seemed unrelated to pseudoprogression.

The CDR3 contains 13 residues. The trim removed 9 bases at V and 5 bases at J, leaving 3 bases unmatched. Germline assignment: CDR1 LNHNV and CDR2 YYDKDF (reference sequence). As for this clone: Antigen unknown.

The sample was PBMCs, taken from a glioma patient treated with radiotherapy, temozolomide or both. This chain joins TRBV15 and TRBJ2-5; TRBD2 agrees at 13 bases. The TCR comes from a woman aged 40 to 50 with glioma. Some clones in this sample may be carry-over from other donors' samples. CDR3 nucleotides: TGTGCCACACTAGCGGGAGGGCATGAGACCCAGTACTTC. It specifies CATLAGGHETQYF. The variable domain in full, completed from reference TRBV15 and TRBJ2-5, reads DAMVIQNPRYQVTQFGKPVTLSCSQTLNHNVMYWYQQKSSQAPKLLFHYYDKDFNNEADTPDNFQSRRPNTSFCFLDIRSPGLGDTAMYLCATLAGGHETQYFGPGTRLLVL.